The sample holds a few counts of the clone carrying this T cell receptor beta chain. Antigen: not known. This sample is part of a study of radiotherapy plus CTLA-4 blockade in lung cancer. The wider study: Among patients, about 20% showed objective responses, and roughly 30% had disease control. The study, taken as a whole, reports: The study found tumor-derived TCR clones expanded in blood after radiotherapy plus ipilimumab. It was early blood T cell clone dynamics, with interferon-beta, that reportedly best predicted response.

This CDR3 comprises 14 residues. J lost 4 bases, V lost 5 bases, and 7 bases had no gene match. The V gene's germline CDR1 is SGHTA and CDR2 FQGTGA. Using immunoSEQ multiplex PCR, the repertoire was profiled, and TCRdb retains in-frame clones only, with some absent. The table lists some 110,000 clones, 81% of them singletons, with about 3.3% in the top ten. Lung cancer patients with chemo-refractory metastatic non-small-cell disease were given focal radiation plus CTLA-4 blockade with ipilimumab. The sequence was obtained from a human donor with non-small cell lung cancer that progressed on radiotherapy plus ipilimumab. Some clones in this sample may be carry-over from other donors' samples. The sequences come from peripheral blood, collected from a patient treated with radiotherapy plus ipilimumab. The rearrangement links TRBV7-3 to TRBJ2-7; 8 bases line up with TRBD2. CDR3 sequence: CASSPGTSTYEQYF. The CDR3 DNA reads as TGTGCCAGCAGCCCCGGGACTAGTACGTACGAGCAGTACTTC.